This TCR beta chain was sequenced for a study of blood T cell repertoires in COVID-19. Study at large: There were acute and convalescent COVID-19 samples, and they came from the United States, Italy and Spain. PBMCs, B-cell-depleted T cells, or T cells provided the cDNA or gDNA that made up the material.

In germline, CDR1 is SGHTA, CDR2 FQGNSA. The ends were cut back, 1 base at V and 7 bases at J, with 13 bases in the middle. The CDR3 spans 14 residues. In the original processing: Estimated nucleated cell counts came from reference gene primer amplification. The repertoire was sequenced with immunoSEQ multiplex PCR; TCRdb's copy has only in-frame clones and lacks some. V and J calls plus clone size are reproduced from that table; the DNA served to infer D and trimming. The sample lists 80,000 or so clones, roughly 80% occurring once. The origin of this receptor is a woman aged 60-75 years with acute or convalescent COVID-19. The chain joins TRBV7-2 to TRBJ1-2; unclear D gene. The sequencing input was peripheral blood. The CDR3 DNA reads TGTGCCAGCAGCTTAGTGTTTTCGTACTCTGGCTACACCTTC. The encoded protein is CASSLVFSYSGYTF.